This T cell receptor beta chain was retrieved from a study of T cell responses to AZD1222 COVID-19 vaccine. Points from the study as a whole: Baseline serology detected seropositivity in only six AZD1222 recipients.

Measured with immunoSEQ multiplex PCR; TCRdb has only the in-frame clones, and not every one. The data show around 70,000 clones, around 90% seen once. The length of the CDR3 is 13 residues. V was clipped by 6 bases and J by 8 bases, with 16 bases between them. Analyses pooled second doses at about 4 or about 12 weeks. As concerns this clone: Its antigen is unidentified.

This specimen consisted of peripheral blood, obtained 28 days after the second AZD1222 dose. The rearrangement uses TRBV12-3 or TRBV12-4 and TRBJ1-1; tentative D call: TRBD1 (6 bases). The source of this sequence is an adult who received the AZD1222 COVID-19 vaccine. This CDR3 reads CASSNGQSREAFF. CDR3 sequence (DNA): TGTGCCAGCAGCAACGGACAGAGCCGGGAAGCTTTCTTT.